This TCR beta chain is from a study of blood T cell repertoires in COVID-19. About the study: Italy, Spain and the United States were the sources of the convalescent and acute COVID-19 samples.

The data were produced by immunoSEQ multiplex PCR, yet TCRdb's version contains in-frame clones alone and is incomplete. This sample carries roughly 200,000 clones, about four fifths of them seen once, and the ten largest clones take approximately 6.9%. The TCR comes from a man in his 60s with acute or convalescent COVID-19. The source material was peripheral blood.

The CDR3 nucleotides are TGTGCCACCAAAGCCGGGACAGGGTACATTTCACTCGGTCAGCCCCAGCATTTT. Translation gives CATKAGTGYISLGQPQHF. This rearrangement joins TRBV19 to TRBJ1-5; TRBD1 matches 9 bases. Trimming at V came to 10 bases and at J to 6 bases, leaving 22 bases not matched to a gene. CDR3 length: 18 residues. Per the germline V gene, CDR1 is LNHDA and CDR2 is SQIVND (reference sequence). The full variable domain, completed using reference TRBV19 and TRBJ1-5, is DGGITQSPKYLFRKEGQNVTLSCEQNLNHDAMYWYRQDPGQGLRLIYYSQIVNDFQKGDIAEGYSVSREKKESFPLTVTSAQKNPTAFYLCATKAGTGYISLGQPQHFGDGTRLSIL.